This T cell receptor beta chain originates from a study of blood T cell repertoires in COVID-19. Study at large: Sites in the United States, Italy and Spain provided acute and convalescent COVID-19 samples. PBMCs, B-cell-depleted T cells, or T cells were the source of the cDNA or gDNA that made up the material.

Authors' analysis steps: Nucleated cell number was recorded as an estimate derived from reference gene primer amplification. Clones were read by immunoSEQ multiplex PCR, and TCRdb kept only the in-frame ones, dropping some. V, J and clone size are taken as reported in that table, and D and trimming were inferred from the DNA itself. The profile shows roughly 160,000 clones, roughly 85% of them singletons. A remark on this clone: Other DNA sequences of this sample code for an identical CDR3.

J was trimmed by 0 bases and V by 3 bases; bases with no gene match: 3. The germline gives CDR1 SGHRS, CDR2 YFSETQ. This CDR3 has 15 residues. The V gene is TRBV5-1, the J gene TRBJ1-3, with 7 bases aligning to TRBD1. The sequencing sample was made of peripheral blood. The source is a woman of 80 years or more with acute or convalescent COVID-19. The CDR3 protein is CASSSTGASGNTIYF. The CDR3 region has the DNA TGCGCCAGCAGCTCCACAGGGGCCTCTGGAAACACCATATATTTT.